The 26 T cell receptor beta chains given below trace back to one sample, sequenced in a study of T cell responses to AZD1222 COVID-19 vaccine. Clones were sequenced by immunoSEQ multiplex PCR, and TCRdb holds only the in-frame ones, with some missing. The sample lists 95,000 to 150,000 clones; more than 85% were seen once. The sample here was peripheral blood, taken on day 0 of AZD1222 vaccination. These receptors all come from an adult in good health.

The rearrangement joins TRBV24-1 to TRBJ1-4, with D unresolved. Per the germline V gene, CDR1 is KGHDR and CDR2 is SFDVKD. Trimming took off 4 bases at V and 4 bases at J, with 18 bases between the two ends. The length of the CDR3 is 17 residues. The DNA for the CDR3 is TGTGCCACCAGTGACCGGAAGGCCGAGGATAATAATGAAAAACTGTTTTTT. This translates into CATSDRKAEDNNEKLFF.

The rearrangement joins TRBV5-5 to TRBJ2-7; no clear D gene. The CDR3 totals 14 residues. CDR1 SGHKS and CDR2 YYEKEE come from the germline V gene (reference sequence). Trimming pared 2 bases from V and 6 bases from J, leaving 15 bases between. DNA of the CDR3: TGTGCCAGCAGCTTTGACCCTTACTCTGGCGAGCAGTACTTC. Translating gives CASSFDPYSGEQYF.

The CDR3 DNA is TGTGCCAGTAGTATTCCCGGTTTGCGGGAGACCCAGTACTTC. Its protein product is CASSIPGLRETQYF. V gene TRBV19 combines with J gene TRBJ2-5; unclear D gene. V lost 3 bases and J 5 bases, leaving 13 bases between the germline ends. Germline CDR1 and CDR2: LNHDA and SQIVND (reference sequence). The CDR3 has 14 residues.

This clone was picked up a small number of times. The chain is built from TRBV7-9 and TRBJ2-1; D is tentatively TRBD1 or TRBD2 (5 bases each). Germline-derived CDR1 and CDR2 are SEHNR and FQNEAQ (reference sequence). The CDR3 extends over 18 amino acids. The V gene lost 1 base and the J gene lost 7 bases, with 23 bases spanning the gap. The CDR3 is CASSLDGVGPLVVNEQFF. CDR3 bases: TGTGCCAGCAGCTTAGATGGGGTGGGACCGTTGGTTGTTAATGAGCAGTTCTTC.

The rearrangement joins TRBV30 to TRBJ1-5; D may be TRBD1 (5 bases). Between the trimmed V and J ends, which lost 3 bases and 2 bases, there was a span of 8 bases. The CDR3 is 13 amino acids. The V gene's germline CDR1 is GTSNPN and CDR2 SVGIG (reference sequence). In nucleotides, the CDR3 is TGTGCCTGGAGGGGCAGGGGCAATCAGCCCCAGCATTTT. It encodes CAWRGRGNQPQHF.

The rearrangement uses TRBV6-5 and TRBJ2-4; tentatively, D is TRBD2 (6 bases). Germline V CDR1 and CDR2: MNHEY, SVGAGI. Trimming left V 6 bases short and J 6 bases short, with 9 bases between. The CDR3 contains 12 residues. DNA for the CDR3: TGTGCCAGCAGCCCCGGGGGAAACATTCAGTACTTC. Its translation is CASSPGGNIQYF.

V and J are TRBV5-1 and TRBJ1-1, with TRBD1 as a possible D gene (6 bases). The V gene lost 1 base and the J gene lost 4 bases, with 17 bases spanning the gap. The CDR3 sequence is 16 residues long. Germline CDR1 reads SGHRS; CDR2 reads YFSETQ. The CDR3 bases are TGCGCCAGCAGCTTGATGGTCCCCGGGGGCAGCACTGAAGCTTTCTTT. As protein: CASSLMVPGGSTEAFF.

The rearrangement links TRBV6-1 to TRBJ2-3; 9 positions agree with TRBD2. CDR3 size: 15 residues. The ends lost 5 bases at V and 0 bases at J; junction bases unmatched: 3. Germline CDR1 is MNHNS and CDR2 is SASEGT. CDR3 region: CASSLTSGSTDTQYF. CDR3 DNA: TGTGCCAGCAGTTTGACTAGCGGAAGCACAGATACGCAGTATTTT.

V usage is TRBV12-3 or TRBV12-4 and J usage is TRBJ2-5; D unclear. The CDR3 is 11 amino acids. V lost 5 bases to trimming and J lost 5 bases, with 6 bases between them. CDR3 nucleotide sequence: TGTGCCAGCAGTCTCGCGGAGACCCAGTACTTC. It specifies CASSLAETQYF.

V gene TRBV27 combines with J gene TRBJ2-5; D is uncertain. CDR3 length: 15 amino acids. Germline loops: CDR1 MNHEY, CDR2 SMNVEV (reference sequence). V dropped 5 bases and J dropped 5 bases, with 18 bases sitting between them. The CDR3 bases are TGTGCCAGCAGTCCTACCGACACTTCAGGCGAGACCCAGTACTTC. Amino acid sequence: CASSPTDTSGETQYF.

The rearrangement joins TRBV6-2 or TRBV6-3 to TRBJ2-5; the match to TRBD1 covers 9 bases. Germline V gene lookup returns CDR1 MNHEY and CDR2 SVGEGT. The CDR3 totals 16 residues. V dropped 6 bases and J dropped 5; count of bases not matched to a gene: 13. The chain's CDR3 is CASSPSGTGWGETQYF. The CDR3 region has the DNA TGTGCCAGCAGCCCTTCGGGGACAGGGTGGGGGGAGACCCAGTACTTC.

This clone was observed once. The V call is TRBV6-5, the J call TRBJ1-2, with D hard to call. Germline V gives CDR1 MNHEY, CDR2 SVGAGI. This CDR3 region has 13 residues. V lost 7 bases to trimming and J lost 5 bases, with 14 bases between them. CDR3 sequence: CASKRERKYGYTF. DNA for the CDR3: TGTGCCAGCAAAAGGGAAAGGAAGTATGGCTACACCTTC.

V and J are TRBV6-5 and TRBJ1-1; D gene ambiguous. This CDR3 spans 13 amino acids. Germline CDR1 and CDR2: MNHEY and SVGAGI. The V end lost 6 bases, the J end lost 0 bases, and 8 bases lay between the germline ends. The CDR3 spells CASSAKLNTEAFF. The CDR3 nucleotides are TGTGCCAGCAGCGCTAAGCTGAACACTGAAGCTTTCTTT.

The chain recombines TRBV19 with TRBJ1-5; a weak D match, TRBD1 (5 bases). CDR3 length: 16 residues. Germline V gene sequence: CDR1 LNHDA, CDR2 SQIVND (reference sequence). The V end was cut by 5 bases, the J end by 0 bases, with 14 bases between. The chain's CDR3 is CASSSYRDASNQPQHF. The CDR3 DNA is TGTGCCAGTAGTTCTTACCGGGACGCTAGCAATCAGCCCCAGCATTTT. The entire variable domain, with the rest obtained from reference TRBV19 and TRBJ1-5, is as follows: DGGITQSPKYLFRKEGQNVTLSCEQNLNHDAMYWYRQDPGQGLRLIYYSQIVNDFQKGDIAEGYSVSREKKESFPLTVTSAQKNPTAFYLCASSSYRDASNQPQHFGDGTRLSIL.

The V and J genes are TRBV19 and TRBJ2-7; D is unresolved. The CDR3 is 14 residues long. Trimming shortened V by 5 bases and J by 4 bases, and 15 bases separated the two germline ends. Germline CDR1 reads LNHDA; CDR2 reads SQIVND (reference sequence). The CDR3 protein is CASSPALESYEQYF. The CDR3 nucleotides are TGTGCCAGTAGTCCCGCCCTCGAGAGTTACGAGCAGTACTTC.

This chain connects TRBV9 to TRBJ1-6; a weak D match, TRBD1 (5 bases). Trimming left V 2 bases short and J 10 bases short, with 7 bases between. The CDR3 is 12 residues long. Germline CDR1 SGDLS, CDR2 YYNGEE. In DNA form, the CDR3 reads TGTGCCAGCAGCGTGGGGGGATCACCCCTCCACTTT. Amino acids: CASSVGGSPLHF.

The chain carries TRBV6-2 or TRBV6-3 and TRBJ1-2, with 10 nucleotides matching TRBD1. Germline CDR1 and CDR2: MNHEY and SVGEGT. J was trimmed by 6 bases and V by 0 bases; bases with no gene match: 7. CDR3 length: 16 residues. The DNA for the CDR3 is TGTGCCAGCAGTTACTCGAGGGACAGGGGAAAAGATGGCTACACCTTC. Amino acid sequence: CASSYSRDRGKDGYTF.

This clone was counted once. The V gene is TRBV5-4, the J gene TRBJ2-6; tentative D call: TRBD1 (6 bases). This CDR3 has 17 residues. V was clipped by 4 bases and J by 0 bases, with 14 bases between them. The germline V gene has CDR1 SGHNT and CDR2 YYREEE (reference sequence). CDR3 coding DNA: TGTGCCAGCAGCCAAAAAACAGGGCTCTCTGGGGCCAACGTCCTGACTTTC. It codes for CASSQKTGLSGANVLTF.

The rearrangement joins TRBV28 to TRBJ2-1; D might be TRBD1 (6 bases). The CDR3 loop spans 15 amino acids. V was clipped by 8 bases and J by 1 base, with 15 bases between them. CDR1 MDHEN and CDR2 SYDVKM come from the germline V gene. CDR3 loop: CASVIGGASYNEQFF. CDR3 coding DNA: TGTGCCAGCGTAATTGGGGGCGCTTCCTACAATGAGCAGTTCTTC.

In the case of this clone: The junction and the germline gene differ at one end; a read error may be behind it. This chain uses TRBV11-3 with TRBJ2-3, with D perhaps TRBD2 (6 bases). Germline V gene lookup returns CDR1 SGHNT and CDR2 YENEEA. This CDR3 region has 13 residues. The CDR3 nucleotides are TGTGCCAGCAGCTTAGATGGGGACTTAAGCAGGGTATTT. Its translation is CASSLDGDLSRVF.

This rearrangement joins TRBV29-1 to TRBJ2-1, with a weak D call TRBD2 (5 bases). The CDR3 extends over 16 amino acids. V was clipped by 0 bases and J by 1 base, with 13 bases between them. Germline CDR1 reads SQVTM; CDR2 reads ANQGSEA. The CDR3 nucleotides are TGCAGCGTTGAAGATCTGGGCGGAGGTTCCTACAATGAGCAGTTCTTC. This sequence encodes CSVEDLGGGSYNEQFF.

The V and J genes are TRBV5-1 and TRBJ2-7; 8 bases are shared with TRBD2. The length of the CDR3 is 15 residues. Germline V CDR1 and CDR2: SGHRS, YFSETQ. V gave up 6 bases and J gave up 2 bases; unmatched junction bases: 10. CDR3: CASTPSSGYTYEQYF. The CDR3 DNA is TGCGCCAGCACGCCTTCTAGCGGGTACACCTACGAGCAGTACTTC.

This chain joins TRBV4-1 and TRBJ1-1, with D perhaps matching TRBD1 (6 bases). This CDR3 spans 15 amino acids. With 3 bases removed from V and 1 base from J, the gap between germline ends came to 12 bases. Germline V gives CDR1 MGHRA, CDR2 YSYEKL. As DNA, the CDR3 is TGCGCCAGCAGCCACTACCTGACAGGGAACACTGAAGCTTTCTTT. Its protein product is CASSHYLTGNTEAFF.

As for this clone: The junction departs from germline at one end; a sequencing error may be responsible. The chain couples TRBV6-1 to TRBJ2-7; D uncertain. Per germline, CDR1 MNHNS and CDR2 SASEGT. The CDR3 covers 13 residues. The DNA of the CDR3 is TGTGCCAGCAGCGAAGAGCCGGCCGGGGAGCAGTACTTC. This sequence encodes CASSEEPAGEQYF.

The chain has TRBV9 and TRBJ2-1, with 10 bases lining up with TRBD2. The CDR3 runs to 15 residues. CDR1 SGDLS and CDR2 YYNGEE come from the germline V gene. Unmatched junction bases numbered 7, after V lost 3 bases and J lost 7 bases. This CDR3 reads CASSGRSGGANEQFF. The CDR3 DNA reads TGTGCCAGCAGCGGGCGAAGCGGGGGGGCGAATGAGCAGTTCTTC.

This clone was detected a few times. V and J are TRBV7-9 and TRBJ1-1; no reliable D call. V was cut by 3 bases and J by 1 base, with 9 bases left in between. Germline CDR1 is SEHNR and CDR2 is FQNEAQ (reference sequence). The CDR3 is 14 amino acids. The CDR3 sequence: CASSLPGENTEAFF. The CDR3 DNA reads TGTGCCAGCAGCTTGCCAGGAGAGAACACTGAAGCTTTCTTT.